This T cell receptor beta chain emerged from a study of T-cell memory formation after mild COVID-19. Overall study: Clusters of TCRs were largely donor specific.

At least ten counts were recorded for this clonotype. Trimming pared 5 bases from V and 9 bases from J, leaving 14 bases between. Germline CDR1 is ENHRY and CDR2 is SYGVKD. The CDR3 has 13 amino acids. From the 5' RACE reads, TCRdb called clonotypes with MiXCR, one entry per CDR3 protein. The profile covers 150,000 to 200,000 distinct CDR3 sequences, with 10% to 15% appearing a single time and approximately 3.5% taken by the ten largest. The sample was PBMCs or a T cell subset sorted from them (not recorded which). The rearrangement joins TRBV10-3 to TRBJ2-1; D is possibly TRBD1 (6 bases). The source of this sequence is a man aged 18 to 30 who had mild COVID-19 (a few samples of this study predate the infection). Cell type and time point are not known. CDR3 nucleotides: TGTGCCATCAGTTCAACAGGGTTTCGTGAGCAGTTCTTC. Protein sequence: CAISSTGFREQFF.